This paragraph reports one TCR beta chain. Terminally differentiated effector memory CD45RA+ cells were excluded from the naive CD8 cells, which were CD45RO-negative and positively selected for CCR7. Unmatched junction bases numbered 7, after V lost 4 bases and J lost 12 bases. The CDR3 contains 13 residues. CDR1 and CDR2 from the germline V gene are SGHDN and FVKESK. This specimen comes from a study of shared clonotypes between healthy human individuals. A deep-level run was used for the assay. The data were produced by immunoSEQ multiplex PCR, yet TCRdb's version contains in-frame clones alone and is incomplete. The table lists roughly 2.1 million clones, 85% to 95% of them singletons.

The chain uses TRBV14 and TRBJ2-1; TRBD1 matches at 9 bases. The specimen was naive CD8+ T cells from PBMCs. The sequence came from a man aged 18 to 30 in good health. Some clones in this sample may be carry-over from other donors' samples. This CDR3 is CASSLQKTGGQFF. CDR3 nucleotide sequence: TGTGCCAGCAGCCTCCAAAAGACAGGGGGGCAGTTCTTC.